The sequence of this TCR beta chain was determined in a study of blood T cell repertoires in COVID-19. Produced via immunoSEQ multiplex PCR; TCRdb's table is partial and in-frame only. The table records approximately 300,000 clones, 70% to 90% of them present only once. CDR3 length: 15 residues. V lost 2 bases to trimming and J lost 1 base, with 12 bases between them. Germline CDR1 is SGHTS and CDR2 is YDEGEE. What was sequenced was PBMCs or T cells enriched from blood (not recorded which). The rearrangement links TRBV5-8 to TRBJ1-1; D is uncertain. This TCR was sampled from a woman aged 25-40 years who had recovered from COVID-19. This CDR3 is CASSFRGNTNTEAFF. The CDR3, as DNA: TGTGCCAGCAGCTTCCGCGGAAACACGAACACTGAAGCTTTCTTT.